The present T cell receptor beta chain was sequenced within a study of T cells in Graves' hyperthyroidism and ophthalmopathy. Findings and caveats of the study: Ophthalmopathy and stable hyperthyroidism were told apart by a 13 V-J model.

Patients aged 18 to 65 had newly diagnosed hyperthyroidism lasting under 2 months. Thyroid ultrasound and orbital computed tomography, with clinical symptoms and serum thyroxine and TRAb, informed diagnoses. This clonotype was recorded at least ten times. The antigen is unknown. Germline V CDR1 and CDR2: SGDLS, YYNGEE. The CDR3 has 15 residues. Trimming removed 0 bases from V and 6 bases from J, with 15 bases in between. TCR beta CDR3 regions were amplified from RNA. The study used the HTBI primer set for a first-round RT-PCR of the TCR CDR3. Via MiXCR, TCRdb re-called the multiplex PCR reads, giving one row per CDR3 protein. The sample gives 550,000 to 800,000 distinct CDR3 sequences, roughly 17% of which show up once; 15% to 17% is in the top ten.

This chain connects TRBV9 to TRBJ2-5; tentative D call: TRBD2 (6 bases). This receptor was obtained from a man between 45 and 60 years old with Graves' hyperthyroidism. Sequenced sample: blood. The CDR3 sequence: CASSVDGEEVQTQYF. CDR3 nucleotide sequence: TGTGCCAGCAGCGTAGATGGGGAGGAGGTCCAGACCCAGTACTTC. Looking up the rest from reference TRBV9 and TRBJ2-5 gives the full variable domain: DSGVTQTPKHLITATGQRVTLRCSPRSGDLSVYWYQQSLDQGLQFLIQYYNGEERAKGNILERFSAQQFPDLHSELNLSSLELGDSALYFCASSVDGEEVQTQYFGPGTRLLVL.